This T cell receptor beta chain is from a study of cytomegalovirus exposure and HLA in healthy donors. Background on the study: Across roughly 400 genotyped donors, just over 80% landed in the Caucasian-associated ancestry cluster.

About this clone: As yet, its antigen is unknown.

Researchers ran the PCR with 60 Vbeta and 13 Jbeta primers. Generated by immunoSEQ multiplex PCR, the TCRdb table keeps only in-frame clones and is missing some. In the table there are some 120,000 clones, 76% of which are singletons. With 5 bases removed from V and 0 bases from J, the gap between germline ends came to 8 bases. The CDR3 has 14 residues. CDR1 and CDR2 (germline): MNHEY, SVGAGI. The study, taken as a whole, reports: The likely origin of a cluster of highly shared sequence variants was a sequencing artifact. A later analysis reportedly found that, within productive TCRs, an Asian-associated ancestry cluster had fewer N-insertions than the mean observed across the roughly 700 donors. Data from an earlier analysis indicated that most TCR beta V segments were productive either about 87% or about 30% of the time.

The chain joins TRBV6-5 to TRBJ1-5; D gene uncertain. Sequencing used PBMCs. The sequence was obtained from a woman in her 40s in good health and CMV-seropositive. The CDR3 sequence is CASSTRTSNQPQHF. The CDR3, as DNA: TGTGCCAGCAGTACCAGAACTAGCAATCAGCCCCAGCATTTT.